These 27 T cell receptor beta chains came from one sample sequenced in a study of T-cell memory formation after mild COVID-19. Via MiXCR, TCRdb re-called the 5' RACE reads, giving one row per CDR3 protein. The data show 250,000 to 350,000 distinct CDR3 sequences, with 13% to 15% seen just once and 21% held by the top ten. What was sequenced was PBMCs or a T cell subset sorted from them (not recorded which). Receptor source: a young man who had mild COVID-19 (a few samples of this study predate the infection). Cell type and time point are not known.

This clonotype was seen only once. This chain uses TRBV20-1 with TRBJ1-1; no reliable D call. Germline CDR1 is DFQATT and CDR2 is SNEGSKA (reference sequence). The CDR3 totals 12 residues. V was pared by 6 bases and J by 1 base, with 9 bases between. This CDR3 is CSARVGNTEAFF. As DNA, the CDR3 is TGCAGTGCCCGGGTGGGGAACACTGAAGCTTTCTTT.

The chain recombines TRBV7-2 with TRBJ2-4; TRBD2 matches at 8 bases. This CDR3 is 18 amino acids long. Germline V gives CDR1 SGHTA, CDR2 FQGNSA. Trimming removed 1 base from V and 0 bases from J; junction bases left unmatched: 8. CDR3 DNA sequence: TGTGCCAGCAGCTTAGGCCCGTTGCGGGGGGTAGCCAAAAACATTCAGTACTTC. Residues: CASSLGPLRGVAKNIQYF.

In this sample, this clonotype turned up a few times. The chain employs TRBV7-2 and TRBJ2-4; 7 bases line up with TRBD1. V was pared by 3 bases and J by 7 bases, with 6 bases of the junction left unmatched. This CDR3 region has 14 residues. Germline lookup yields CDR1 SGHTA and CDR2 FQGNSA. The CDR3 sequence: CASSLTGPQNIQYF. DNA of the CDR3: TGTGCCAGCAGCTTGACAGGGCCCCAGAACATTCAGTACTTC.

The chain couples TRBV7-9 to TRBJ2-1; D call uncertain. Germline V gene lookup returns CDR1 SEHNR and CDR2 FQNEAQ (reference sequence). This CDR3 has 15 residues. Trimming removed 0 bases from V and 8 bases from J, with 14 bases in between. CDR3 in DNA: TGTGCCAGCAGCTTAGCGTTTTCACCTTCGGATGAGCAGTTCTTC. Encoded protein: CASSLAFSPSDEQFF.

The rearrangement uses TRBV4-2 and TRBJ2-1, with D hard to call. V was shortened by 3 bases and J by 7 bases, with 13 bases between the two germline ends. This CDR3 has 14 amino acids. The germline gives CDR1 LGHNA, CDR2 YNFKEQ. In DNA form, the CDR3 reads TGTGCCAGCAGCCAGCCCGAGCGACCGAATGAGCAGTTCTTC. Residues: CASSQPERPNEQFF.

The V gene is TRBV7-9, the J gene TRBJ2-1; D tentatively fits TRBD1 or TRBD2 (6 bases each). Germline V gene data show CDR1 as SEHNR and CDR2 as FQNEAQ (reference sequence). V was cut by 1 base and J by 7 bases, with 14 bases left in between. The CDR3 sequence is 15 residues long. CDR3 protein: CASSLGGTRPNEQFF. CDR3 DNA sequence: TGTGCCAGCAGCTTAGGCGGGACAAGACCTAATGAGCAGTTCTTC.

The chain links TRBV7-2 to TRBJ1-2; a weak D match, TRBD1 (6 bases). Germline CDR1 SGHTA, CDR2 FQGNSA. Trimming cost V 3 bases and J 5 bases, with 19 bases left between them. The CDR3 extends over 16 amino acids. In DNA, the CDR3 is TGTGCCAGCAGCTTTACTCTGGGGGCCGCAAGTTATGGCTACACCTTC. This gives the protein CASSFTLGAASYGYTF.

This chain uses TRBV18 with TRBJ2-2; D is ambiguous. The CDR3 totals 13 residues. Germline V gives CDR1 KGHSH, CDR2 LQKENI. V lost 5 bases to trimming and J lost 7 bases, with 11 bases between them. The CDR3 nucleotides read TGTGCCAGCTCAAGTACTGTAATCGGGGAGCTGTTTTTT. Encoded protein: CASSSTVIGELFF.

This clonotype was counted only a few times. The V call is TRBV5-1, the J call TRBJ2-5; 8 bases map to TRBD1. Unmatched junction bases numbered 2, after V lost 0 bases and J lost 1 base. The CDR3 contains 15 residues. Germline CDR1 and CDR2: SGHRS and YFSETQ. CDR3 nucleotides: TGCGCCAGCAGCTTGGCCGGGACAGGCCAAGAGACCCAGTACTTC. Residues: CASSLAGTGQETQYF.

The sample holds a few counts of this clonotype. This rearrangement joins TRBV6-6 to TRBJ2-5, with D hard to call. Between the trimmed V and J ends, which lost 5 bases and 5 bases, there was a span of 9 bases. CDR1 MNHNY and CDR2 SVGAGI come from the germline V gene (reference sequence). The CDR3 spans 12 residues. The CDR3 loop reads CASSTPRETQYF. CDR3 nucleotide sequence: TGTGCCAGCAGTACTCCAAGGGAGACCCAGTACTTC.

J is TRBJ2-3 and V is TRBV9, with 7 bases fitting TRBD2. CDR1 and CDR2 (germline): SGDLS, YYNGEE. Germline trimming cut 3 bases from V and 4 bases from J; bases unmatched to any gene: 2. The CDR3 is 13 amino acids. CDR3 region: CASSDGLADTQYF. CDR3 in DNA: TGTGCCAGCAGCGACGGACTAGCAGATACGCAGTATTTT. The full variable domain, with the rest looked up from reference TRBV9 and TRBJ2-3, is DSGVTQTPKHLITATGQRVTLRCSPRSGDLSVYWYQQSLDQGLQFLIQYYNGEERAKGNILERFSAQQFPDLHSELNLSSLELGDSALYFCASSDGLADTQYFGPGTRLTVL.

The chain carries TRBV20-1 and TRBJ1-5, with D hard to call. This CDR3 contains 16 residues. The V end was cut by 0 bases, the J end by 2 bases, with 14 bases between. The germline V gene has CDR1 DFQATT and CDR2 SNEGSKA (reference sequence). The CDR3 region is CSARDAGREGNQPQHF. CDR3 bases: TGCAGTGCTAGAGATGCGGGCCGGGAGGGCAATCAGCCCCAGCATTTT.

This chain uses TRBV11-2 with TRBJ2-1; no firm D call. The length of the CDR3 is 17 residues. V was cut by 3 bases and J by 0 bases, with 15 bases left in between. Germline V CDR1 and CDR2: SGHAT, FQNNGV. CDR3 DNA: TGTGCCAGCAGCTTTGTTGGCGCTCAGAGCTCCTACAATGAGCAGTTCTTC. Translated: CASSFVGAQSSYNEQFF.

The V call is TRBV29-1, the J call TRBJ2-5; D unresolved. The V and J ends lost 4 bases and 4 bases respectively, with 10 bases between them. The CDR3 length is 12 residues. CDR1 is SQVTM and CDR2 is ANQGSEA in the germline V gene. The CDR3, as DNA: TGCAGCGTTGGGGTGGGTGGAGAGACCCAGTACTTC. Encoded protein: CSVGVGGETQYF.

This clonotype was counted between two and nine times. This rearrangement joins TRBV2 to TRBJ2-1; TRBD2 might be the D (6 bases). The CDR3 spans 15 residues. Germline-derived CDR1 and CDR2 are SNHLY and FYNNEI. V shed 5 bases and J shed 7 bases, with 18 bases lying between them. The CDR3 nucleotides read TGTGCCAGCAGTCCCCGTACTGGGGGGTGGAATGAGCAGTTCTTC. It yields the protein CASSPRTGGWNEQFF.

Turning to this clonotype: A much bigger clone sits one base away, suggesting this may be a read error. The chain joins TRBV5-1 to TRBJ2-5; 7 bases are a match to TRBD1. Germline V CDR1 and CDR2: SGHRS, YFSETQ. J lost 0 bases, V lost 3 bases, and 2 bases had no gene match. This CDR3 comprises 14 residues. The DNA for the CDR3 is TGCGCCAGCAGCTCACAGGGGAACCAAGAGACCCAGTACTTC. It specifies CASSSQGNQETQYF.

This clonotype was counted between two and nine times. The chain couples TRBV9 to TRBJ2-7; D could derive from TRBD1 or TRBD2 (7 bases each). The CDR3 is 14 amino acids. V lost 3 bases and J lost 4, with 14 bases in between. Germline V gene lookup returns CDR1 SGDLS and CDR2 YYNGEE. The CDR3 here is CASSAGGQRYEQYF. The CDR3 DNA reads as TGTGCCAGCAGCGCGGGGGGACAGAGATACGAGCAGTACTTC.

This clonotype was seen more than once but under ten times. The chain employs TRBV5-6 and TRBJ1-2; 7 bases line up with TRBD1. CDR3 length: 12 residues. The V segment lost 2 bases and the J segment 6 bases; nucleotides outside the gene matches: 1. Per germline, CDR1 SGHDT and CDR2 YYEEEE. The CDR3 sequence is CASSFTGDGYTF. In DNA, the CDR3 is TGTGCCAGCAGCTTTACAGGGGATGGCTACACCTTC.

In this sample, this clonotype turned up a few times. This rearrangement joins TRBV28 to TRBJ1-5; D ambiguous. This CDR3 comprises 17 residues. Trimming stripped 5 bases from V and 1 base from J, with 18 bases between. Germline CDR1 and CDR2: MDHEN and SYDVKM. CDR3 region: CASSPPPGRASNQPQHF. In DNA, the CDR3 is TGTGCCAGCAGTCCCCCCCCGGGGAGGGCGAGCAATCAGCCCCAGCATTTT.

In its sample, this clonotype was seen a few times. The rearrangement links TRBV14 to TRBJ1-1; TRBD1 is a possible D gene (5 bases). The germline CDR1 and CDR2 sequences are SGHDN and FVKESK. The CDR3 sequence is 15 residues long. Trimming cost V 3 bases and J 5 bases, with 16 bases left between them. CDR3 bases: TGTGCCAGCAGCCAGAGGTTGGGGGTTGTGACTGAAGCTTTCTTT. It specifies CASSQRLGVVTEAFF.

The CDR3 nucleotides are TGCGCCAGCAGCTTAGTTCCAGGGGGTCGGTATGGCTACACCTTC. Its translation is CASSLVPGGRYGYTF. The genes are TRBV5-1 and TRBJ1-2; 7 nucleotides align to TRBD1. The ends lost 2 bases at V and 5 bases at J; junction bases unmatched: 9. The germline V gene has CDR1 SGHRS and CDR2 YFSETQ. The CDR3 is 15 residues long.

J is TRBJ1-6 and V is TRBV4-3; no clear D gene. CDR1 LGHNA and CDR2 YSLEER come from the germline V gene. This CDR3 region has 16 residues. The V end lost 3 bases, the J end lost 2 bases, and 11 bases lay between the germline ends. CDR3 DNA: TGCGCCAGCAGCCACTCAAAACATGCCTATAATTCACCCCTCCACTTT. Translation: CASSHSKHAYNSPLHF.

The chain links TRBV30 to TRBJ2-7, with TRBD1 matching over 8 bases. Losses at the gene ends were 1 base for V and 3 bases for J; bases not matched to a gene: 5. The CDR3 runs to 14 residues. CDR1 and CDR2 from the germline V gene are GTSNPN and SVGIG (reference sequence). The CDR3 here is CAWSAGTGLYEQYF. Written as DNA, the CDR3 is TGTGCCTGGAGTGCAGGGACAGGCCTCTACGAGCAGTACTTC.

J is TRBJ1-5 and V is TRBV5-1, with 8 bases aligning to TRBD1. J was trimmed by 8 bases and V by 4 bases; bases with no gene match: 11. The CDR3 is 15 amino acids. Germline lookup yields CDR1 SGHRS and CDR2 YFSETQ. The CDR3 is CASSVQGEAVEPQHF. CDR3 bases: TGCGCCAGCAGCGTACAGGGGGAGGCGGTTGAGCCCCAGCATTTT.

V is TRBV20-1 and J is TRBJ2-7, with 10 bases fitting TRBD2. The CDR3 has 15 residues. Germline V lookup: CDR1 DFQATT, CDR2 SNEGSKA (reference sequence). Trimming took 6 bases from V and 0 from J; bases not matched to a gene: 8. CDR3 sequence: CSAVAGGSSSYEQYF. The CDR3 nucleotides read TGCAGTGCAGTAGCGGGGGGTAGTAGCTCCTACGAGCAGTACTTC.

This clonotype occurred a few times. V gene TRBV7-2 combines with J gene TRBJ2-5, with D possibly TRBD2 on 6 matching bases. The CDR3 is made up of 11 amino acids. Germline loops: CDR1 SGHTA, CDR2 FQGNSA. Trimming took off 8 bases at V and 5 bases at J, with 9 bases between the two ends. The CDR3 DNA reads TGTGCCAGCCGGGAGAGGGAGACCCAGTACTTC. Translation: CASRERETQYF.

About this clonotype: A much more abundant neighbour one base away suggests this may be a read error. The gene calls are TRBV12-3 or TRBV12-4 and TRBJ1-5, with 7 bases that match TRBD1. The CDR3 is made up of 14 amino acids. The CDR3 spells CASSPGQRNQHQHF. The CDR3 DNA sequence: TGTGCCAGCAGCCCGGGACAGCGGAATCAGCACCAGCATTTT.